The next 27 T cell receptor beta chains were all read from a single sample in a study of blood T cell repertoires in COVID-19. Repertoires were generated with immunoSEQ multiplex PCR, while TCRdb's copy carries only in-frame clones and drops some. The profile covers 90,000 to 120,000 clones, with 91% appearing a single time and around 1% taken by the ten largest. The source material was peripheral blood. The receptors shown here come from a man in his fifties or sixties with acute or convalescent COVID-19.

A few counts support this clone. The genes are TRBV5-1 and TRBJ2-7; possible D gene TRBD1, 6 bases. CDR1 is SGHRS, CDR2 YFSETQ, per germline. This CDR3 has 17 residues. V lost 1 base, J lost 1 base, and 18 bases lay in between. CDR3 loop: CASSLRASGRGSYEQYF. In DNA, the CDR3 is TGCGCCAGCAGCTTGCGGGCCAGCGGTAGGGGGTCCTACGAGCAGTACTTC.

This sequence joins TRBV5-4 and TRBJ1-1, with D perhaps matching TRBD1 (5 bases). The germline V gene encodes CDR1 SGHNT and CDR2 YYREEE (reference sequence). This CDR3 has 15 residues. V was clipped by 2 bases and J by 0 bases, with 11 bases between them. CDR3 protein: CASSFRVGMNTEAFF. The CDR3 DNA follows: TGTGCCAGCAGCTTCAGGGTGGGGATGAACACTGAAGCTTTCTTT.

The V and J genes are TRBV24-1 and TRBJ1-4, with TRBD1 identical over 7 bases. CDR1 KGHDR and CDR2 SFDVKD come from the germline V gene. CDR3 size: 14 residues. V was pared by 3 bases and J by 5 bases, with 2 bases of the junction left unmatched. In DNA, the CDR3 is TGTGCCACCAGTGATACGGGACAGAATGAAAAACTGTTTTTT. Translating it yields CATSDTGQNEKLFF.

The V and J genes are TRBV28 and TRBJ2-4, with 7 bases lining up with TRBD2. Trimming at V came to 3 bases and at J to 1 base, leaving 9 bases not matched to a gene. Germline lookup yields CDR1 MDHEN and CDR2 SYDVKM. The CDR3 loop spans 17 amino acids. The CDR3 loop is CASSFGGRAVAKNIQYF. DNA for the CDR3: TGTGCCAGCAGTTTCGGGGGGAGGGCCGTCGCCAAAAACATTCAGTACTTC.

The chain couples TRBV5-6 to TRBJ2-1, with D perhaps matching TRBD2 (6 bases). V lost 7 bases and J lost 7, with 18 bases in between. The CDR3 has 14 amino acids. Germline V CDR1 and CDR2: SGHDT, YYEEEE. In DNA, the CDR3 is TGTGCCAGCCAAGCAATGAGGGCGGGAAATGAGCAGTTCTTC. Encoded protein: CASQAMRAGNEQFF.

The chain has TRBV6-6 and TRBJ2-2; D perhaps matches TRBD2 (5 bases). V lost 10 bases, J lost 6 bases, and 15 bases lay in between. From germline, CDR1 is MNHNY and CDR2 SVGAGI (reference sequence). The CDR3 has 13 amino acids. The CDR3 DNA is TGTGCCACGTCTAGGACCGGGGCCGGGGAGCTGTTTTTT. Its protein product is CATSRTGAGELFF.

This chain links TRBV27 with TRBJ1-2, with 10 nucleotides matching TRBD1. This CDR3 contains 14 residues. Looked up from germline, CDR1 is MNHEY and CDR2 is SMNVEV (reference sequence). J lost 4 bases, V lost 5 bases, and 4 bases had no gene match. The CDR3 region has the DNA TGTGCCAGCAGTCCTAGGGACAGGGGCTATGGCTACACCTTC. Translating gives CASSPRDRGYGYTF.

The chain carries TRBV27 and TRBJ2-3; D call uncertain. Between the trimmed V and J ends, which lost 3 bases and 4 bases, there was a span of 8 bases. CDR1 is MNHEY and CDR2 is SMNVEV in the germline V gene (reference sequence). This CDR3 spans 13 amino acids. DNA of the CDR3: TGTGCCAGCAGTTTTGGCTTGGCAGATACGCAGTATTTT. Protein: CASSFGLADTQYF.

The V and J genes are TRBV30 and TRBJ1-4; 7 bases line up with TRBD1. The CDR3 runs 13 residues. The V gene end was trimmed by 5 bases and the J gene end by 6 bases; junction bases not matched to a gene: 6. The germline gives CDR1 GTSNPN, CDR2 SVGIG (reference sequence). The CDR3 nucleotides are TGTGCCTGGGCTTGGCAGGGGGATGAAAAACTGTTTTTT. Translating gives CAWAWQGDEKLFF.

The genes are TRBV12-5 and TRBJ2-3; TRBD2 matches at 10 bases. J was trimmed by 3 bases and V by 1 base; bases with no gene match: 10. This CDR3 is built from 18 residues. Per germline, CDR1 LGHNT and CDR2 FRNRAP. DNA of the CDR3: TGTGCTAGTGGTTTGGGGACCCCCGGGACTAGCGATACAGATACGCAGTATTTT. The encoded protein is CASGLGTPGTSDTDTQYF.

This clone occurred once. CDR3 DNA: TGTGCCAGCAGCGGGACAGGGAACAATCAGCCCCAGCATTTT. Its translation: CASSGTGNNQPQHF. V usage is TRBV28 and J usage is TRBJ1-5; TRBD1 aligns across 9 bases. Germline V gene sequence: CDR1 MDHEN, CDR2 SYDVKM. The CDR3 is 14 amino acids. V gave up 6 bases and J gave up 3 bases; unmatched junction bases: 3. Full variable domain (missing parts from reference TRBV28 and TRBJ1-5): DVKVTQSSRYLVKRTGEKVFLECVQDMDHENMFWYRQDPGLGLRLIYFSYDVKMKEKGDIPEGYSVSREKKERFSLILESASTNQTSMYLCASSGTGNNQPQHFGDGTRLSIL.

V gene TRBV6-5 combines with J gene TRBJ1-1, with D perhaps matching TRBD1 (6 bases). The V gene's germline CDR1 is MNHEY and CDR2 SVGAGI. The CDR3 has 12 amino acids. Trimming removed 7 bases at V and 4 bases at J, with 10 bases between. CDR3 sequence (DNA): TGTGCCAGCAAGGGGGTGGGCACTGAAGCTTTCTTT. Translated, it gives CASKGVGTEAFF.

The chain joins TRBV6-1 to TRBJ2-7; D perhaps matches TRBD2 (6 bases). Germline V CDR1 and CDR2: MNHNS, SASEGT. Trimming left V 3 bases short and J 10 bases short, with 13 bases between. The CDR3 is 12 residues long. CDR3 coding DNA: TGTGCCAGCAGTGACGGGAGCAGCCGCCAGTACGTC. It specifies CASSDGSSRQYV.

The V and J genes are TRBV30 and TRBJ2-7; 7 nucleotides align to TRBD2. The CDR3 contains 12 residues. Germline assignment: CDR1 GTSNPN and CDR2 SVGIG (reference sequence). The V gene end was trimmed by 6 bases and the J gene end by 3 bases; junction bases not matched to a gene: 5. In DNA form, the CDR3 reads TGTGCCTGCCACCCGGGGGGCTACGAGCAGTACTTC. Translating it yields CACHPGGYEQYF.

The V call is TRBV6-1, the J call TRBJ1-2; TRBD1 agrees at 9 bases. The CDR3 sequence is 15 residues long. Germline assignment: CDR1 MNHNS and CDR2 SASEGT. The J segment lost 8 bases and the V segment lost 2 bases, leaving 9 bases of the junction unmatched. The CDR3 is CASSEPWTGVGGYTF. For the CDR3, the DNA is TGTGCCAGCAGTGAACCCTGGACAGGGGTTGGCGGCTACACCTTC.

The chain has TRBV11-2 and TRBJ1-3; possible D gene TRBD1, 6 bases. Germline-derived CDR1 and CDR2 are SGHAT and FQNNGV. Trimming removed 5 bases from V and 8 bases from J, with 16 bases in between. The CDR3 spans 14 residues. Here the CDR3 DNA reads TGTGCCAGCAGCAAAGGGGACACTCCGGACACCATATATTTT. It yields the protein CASSKGDTPDTIYF.

The rearrangement uses TRBV19 and TRBJ1-2, with 8 bases that match TRBD1. CDR3 length: 10 residues. Looked up from germline, CDR1 is LNHDA and CDR2 is SQIVND (reference sequence). Losses at the gene ends were 7 bases for V and 13 bases for J; bases not matched to a gene: 5. This chain's CDR3 is CASIGQGITF. The CDR3 nucleotides are TGTGCCAGTATAGGACAGGGCATCACCTTC.

The chain recombines TRBV4-1 with TRBJ2-2; 8 bases are shared with TRBD1. The CDR3 runs to 14 residues. Trimming removed 4 bases from V and 7 bases from J; junction bases left unmatched: 5. The V gene's germline CDR1 is MGHRA and CDR2 YSYEKL. The CDR3 here is CASSLGQGGGELFF. DNA of the CDR3: TGCGCCAGCAGCCTCGGACAGGGCGGCGGGGAGCTGTTTTTT.

This chain links TRBV19 with TRBJ2-7, with D perhaps TRBD2 (5 bases). The CDR3 loop spans 15 amino acids. In germline, CDR1 is LNHDA, CDR2 SQIVND (reference sequence). Trimming left V 3 bases short and J 3 bases short, with 15 bases between. The CDR3 loop reads CASSIWRSDDYEQYF. The CDR3 DNA follows: TGTGCCAGTAGTATTTGGAGGTCAGACGACTACGAGCAGTACTTC. Full variable domain (outside the CDR3, taken from reference TRBV19 and TRBJ2-7): DGGITQSPKYLFRKEGQNVTLSCEQNLNHDAMYWYRQDPGQGLRLIYYSQIVNDFQKGDIAEGYSVSREKKESFPLTVTSAQKNPTAFYLCASSIWRSDDYEQYFGPGTRLTVT.

This chain links TRBV25-1 with TRBJ1-2; D is perhaps TRBD1 (5 bases). The CDR3 has 11 amino acids. Germline V gives CDR1 MGHDK, CDR2 SYGVNS. Trimming stripped 6 bases from V and 8 bases from J, with 10 bases between. DNA for the CDR3: TGTGCCAGCAGGGGGGGTGGCGGCTACACCTTC. It is translated as CASRGGGGYTF.

The V call is TRBV2, the J call TRBJ2-1, with 8 bases fitting TRBD2. The CDR3 consists of 15 residues. J gave up 4 bases and V 1 base, and 3 bases lay outside the gene matches. The germline CDR1 and CDR2 sequences are SNHLY and FYNNEI. The CDR3 sequence is CASSEGTSRYNEQFF. For the CDR3, the DNA is TGTGCCAGCAGTGAAGGGACTAGCAGATACAATGAGCAGTTCTTC. Full variable domain (missing parts from reference TRBV2 and TRBJ2-1): EPEVTQTPSHQVTQMGQEVILRCVPISNHLYFYWYRQILGQKVEFLVSFYNNEISEKSEIFDDQFSVERPDGSNFTLKIRSTKLEDSAMYFCASSEGTSRYNEQFFGPGTRLTVL.

The chain combines TRBV19 with TRBJ2-1; D is undetermined. Trimming cost V 4 bases and J 7 bases, with 8 bases left between them. Germline lookup yields CDR1 LNHDA and CDR2 SQIVND (reference sequence). The CDR3 sequence is 12 residues long. CDR3 sequence (DNA): TGTGCCAGTAGTAAGCATCGTAATGAGCAGTTCTTC. This encodes CASSKHRNEQFF.

This clone appeared once. This rearrangement joins TRBV3-1 (or the pseudogene TRBV3-2) to TRBJ1-1; D may be TRBD1 (5 bases). In germline, CDR1 is LGHDT, CDR2 YNNKEL (reference sequence). V was shortened by 2 bases and J by 7 bases, with 11 bases between the two germline ends. The CDR3 length is 13 residues. CDR3 DNA: TGTGCCAGCAGCCAAAAAGGGGCACTTGAAGCTTTCTTT. This gives the protein CASSQKGALEAFF.

The chain uses TRBV27 and TRBJ2-3; 9 bases fit TRBD1. This CDR3 has 17 residues. CDR1 MNHEY and CDR2 SMNVEV come from the germline V gene (reference sequence). Trimming took 2 bases from V and 0 from J; bases not matched to a gene: 6. The CDR3: CASSLPDRGISTDTQYF. CDR3 sequence (DNA): TGTGCCAGCAGTTTACCAGACAGGGGGATTAGCACAGATACGCAGTATTTT.

The chain couples TRBV24-1 to TRBJ2-1; 10 bases match TRBD2. The trim removed 6 bases at V and 5 bases at J, leaving 12 bases unmatched. This CDR3 comprises 17 residues. Germline V gene data show CDR1 as KGHDR and CDR2 as SFDVKD. The chain's CDR3 is CATSRGVRTSGHNEQFF. Here the CDR3 DNA reads TGTGCCACCAGTAGGGGGGTCCGGACTAGCGGCCACAATGAGCAGTTCTTC.

The gene calls are TRBV2 and TRBJ2-1; 9 nucleotides match TRBD2. V was pared by 5 bases and J by 4 bases, with 6 bases of the junction left unmatched. CDR1 and CDR2 (germline): SNHLY, FYNNEI. This CDR3 has 15 residues. The CDR3 DNA is TGTGCCAGCAGTCCACGGACTAGCGATTACAATGAGCAGTTCTTC. Translating gives CASSPRTSDYNEQFF.

The chain couples TRBV10-3 to TRBJ1-2, with a tentative D call TRBD1 (5 bases). With 4 bases removed from V and 7 bases from J, the gap between germline ends came to 13 bases. The CDR3 contains 13 residues. The germline V gene encodes CDR1 ENHRY and CDR2 SYGVKD. The chain's CDR3 is CAISGDRFLGYTF. DNA of the CDR3: TGTGCCATCAGTGGAGACAGATTTCTTGGCTACACCTTC.